This T cell receptor (beta chain) came from a study of blood T cells in healthy people across ages. Using a J-beta primer mix together with a sample-barcoded 5' primer, a second PCR was run for roughly 7 to 11 cycles. Using its own MiXCR run on the 5' RACE reads, TCRdb lists one record per CDR3 protein. The profile covers about 1.8 million distinct CDR3 sequences, with roughly 49% appearing a single time and approximately 2.1% taken by the ten largest. Every sample gave at least 5 micrograms of total RNA when it was extracted. This clonotype was seen at least ten times. The CDR3 runs to 11 residues. V lost 3 bases to trimming and J lost 8 bases, with 7 bases between them. Per germline, CDR1 MDHEN and CDR2 SYDVKM.

Sequenced: blood. The V and J genes are TRBV28 and TRBJ1-2; D is ambiguous. The receptor's source is a woman aged 35 to 49 in good health. CDR3 DNA: TGTGCCAGCAGTTTGAACCGGGGCTACACCTTC. Protein sequence: CASSLNRGYTF.